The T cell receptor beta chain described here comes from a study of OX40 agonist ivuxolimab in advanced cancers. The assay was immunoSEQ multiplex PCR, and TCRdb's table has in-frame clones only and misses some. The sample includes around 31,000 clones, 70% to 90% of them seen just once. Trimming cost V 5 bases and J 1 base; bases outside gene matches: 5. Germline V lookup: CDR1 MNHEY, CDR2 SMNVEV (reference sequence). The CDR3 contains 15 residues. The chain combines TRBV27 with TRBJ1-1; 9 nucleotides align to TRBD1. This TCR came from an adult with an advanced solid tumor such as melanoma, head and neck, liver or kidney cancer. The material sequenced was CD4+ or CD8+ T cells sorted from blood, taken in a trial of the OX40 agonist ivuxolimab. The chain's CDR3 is CASSPRDRANTEAFF. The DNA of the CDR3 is TGTGCCAGCAGTCCAAGGGACAGGGCGAACACTGAAGCTTTCTTT.